The rows below give T cell receptor beta chains drawn from one sample of a study of cytomegalovirus exposure and HLA in healthy donors. TCRdb's table, derived via immunoSEQ multiplex PCR, lists solely in-frame clones and lacks some. This sample has 130,000 to 150,000 clones, with about 86% found just once. Sequencing input: PBMCs. The receptors stem from a man in his late teens or twenties in good health and CMV-seronegative. CDR3s include the opening cysteine and the closing phenylalanine or tryptophan. The D gene is left open where the match is weak. Not all rows give a size; the values are once, few, many and, for expanded clones, a class.

V gene: TRBV5-6
J gene: TRBJ2-1
D gene: .
clone size: few
CDR3 protein: CASSLALTDNEQFF
CDR3 DNA: TGTGCCAGCAGCTTGGCCTTGACAGACAATGAGCAGTTCTTC

V gene: TRBV5-6
J gene: TRBJ2-5
D gene: TRBD2
clone size: .
CDR3 protein: CASSLSGEETQYF
CDR3 DNA: TGTGCCAGCAGCCTTAGCGGGGAAGAGACCCAGTACTTC

V gene: TRBV6-5
J gene: TRBJ1-5
D gene: .
clone size: .
CDR3 protein: CASSYSMRHSNQPQHF
CDR3 DNA: TGTGCCAGCAGTTACTCAATGCGACACAGCAATCAGCCCCAGCATTTT

V gene: TRBV18
J gene: TRBJ1-2
D gene: TRBD1
clone size: .
CDR3 protein: CASSPRTGDGTNYGYTF
CDR3 DNA: TGTGCCAGCTCACCAAGAACAGGGGATGGGACTAACTATGGCTACACCTTC

V gene: TRBV9
J gene: TRBJ1-5
D gene: .
clone size: .
CDR3 protein: CASSGTQSEQPQHF
CDR3 DNA: TGTGCCAGCAGCGGGACACAGTCAGAGCAGCCCCAGCATTTT

V gene: TRBV5-3
J gene: TRBJ1-5
D gene: TRBD1
clone size: .
CDR3 protein: CASSGQGDQPQHF
CDR3 DNA: TGTGCCAGCTCCGGACAGGGGGATCAGCCCCAGCATTTT

V gene: TRBV10-3
J gene: TRBJ1-5
D gene: .
clone size: .
CDR3 protein: CAIRGGGNIVSNQPQHF
CDR3 DNA: TGTGCCATCAGAGGGGGTGGAAATATAGTTAGCAATCAGCCCCAGCATTTT

V gene: TRBV11-1
J gene: TRBJ2-7
D gene: TRBD1
clone size: few
CDR3 protein: CASSIIRDRGFYEQYF
CDR3 DNA: TGTGCCAGCAGCATCATCCGGGACAGGGGGTTCTACGAGCAGTACTTC

V gene: TRBV7-9
J gene: TRBJ2-1
D gene: TRBD2
clone size: .
CDR3 protein: CASSPPTSGRGGGGDEQFF
CDR3 DNA: TGTGCCAGCAGCCCCCCTACTAGCGGGAGAGGGGGAGGTGGGGATGAGCAGTTCTTC

V gene: TRBV4-2
J gene: TRBJ2-2
D gene: .
clone size: .
CDR3 protein: CASSHPPGAGANTGELFF
CDR3 DNA: TGTGCCAGCAGCCACCCCCCAGGGGCGGGGGCGAACACCGGGGAGCTGTTTTTT

V gene: TRBV10-3
J gene: TRBJ1-5
D gene: .
clone size: once
CDR3 protein: CAIRQGSNQPQHF
CDR3 DNA: TGTGCCATCAGGCAGGGTAGCAATCAGCCCCAGCATTTT

V gene: TRBV7-9
J gene: TRBJ1-4
D gene: .
clone size: .
CDR3 protein: CASSFSSSGEKLFF
CDR3 DNA: TGTGCCAGCAGCTTCAGCTCTAGCGGGGAAAAACTGTTTTTT

V gene: TRBV4-1
J gene: TRBJ2-7
D gene: TRBD2
clone size: .
CDR3 protein: CASSRGLALYEQYF
CDR3 DNA: TGCGCCAGCAGCCGGGGACTAGCTCTCTACGAGCAGTACTTC

V gene: TRBV6-5
J gene: TRBJ2-7
D gene: TRBD2
clone size: few
CDR3 protein: CASNRLATPNEQYF
CDR3 DNA: TGTGCCAGCAACCGACTAGCGACTCCGAACGAGCAGTACTTC

V gene: TRBV10-3
J gene: TRBJ2-7
D gene: TRBD2
clone size: .
CDR3 protein: CAISGSTSGEAYEQYF
CDR3 DNA: TGTGCCATCAGTGGAAGCACTAGCGGAGAAGCCTACGAGCAGTACTTC